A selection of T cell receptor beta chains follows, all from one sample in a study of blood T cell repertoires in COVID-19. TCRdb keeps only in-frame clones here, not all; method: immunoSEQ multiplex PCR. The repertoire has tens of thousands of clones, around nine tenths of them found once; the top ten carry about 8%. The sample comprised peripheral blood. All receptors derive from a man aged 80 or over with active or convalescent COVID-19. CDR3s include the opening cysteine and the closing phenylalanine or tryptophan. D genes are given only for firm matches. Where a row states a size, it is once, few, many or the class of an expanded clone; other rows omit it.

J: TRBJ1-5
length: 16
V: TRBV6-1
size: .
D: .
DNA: TGTGCCAGCAGTGAAGATCGACAGCCAAGCAATCAGCCCCAGCATTTT
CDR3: CASSEDRQPSNQPQHF

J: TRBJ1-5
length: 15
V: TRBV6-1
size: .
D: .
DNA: TGTGCCAGCAGTGAATGGCCAGAAGGCAATCAGCCCCAGCATTTT
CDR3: CASSEWPEGNQPQHF

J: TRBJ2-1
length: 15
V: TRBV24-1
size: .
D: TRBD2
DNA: TGTGCCACCAGTGATGTGGGGACTAGCCGCCATGAGCAGTTCTTC
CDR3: CATSDVGTSRHEQFF

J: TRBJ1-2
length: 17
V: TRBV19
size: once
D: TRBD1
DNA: TGTGCCAGTTTAAACCTGCGGACAGGGGAAAAGCGCTATGGCTACACCTTC
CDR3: CASLNLRTGEKRYGYTF

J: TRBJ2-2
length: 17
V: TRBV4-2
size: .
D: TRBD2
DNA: TGTGCCAGCAGCCAAGATGTTAGGACTAGCGGCACCGGGGAGCTGTTTTTT
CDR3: CASSQDVRTSGTGELFF

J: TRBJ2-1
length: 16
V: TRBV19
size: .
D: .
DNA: TGTGCCAGTAGTCCGGGTGCGGCCGGCTCCTACAATGAGCAGTTCTTC
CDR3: CASSPGAAGSYNEQFF

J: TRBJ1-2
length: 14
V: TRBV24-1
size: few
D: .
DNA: TGTGCCACCAGTGACCCGTACACAGGGAAAGGAGACACCTTC
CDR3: CATSDPYTGKGDTF

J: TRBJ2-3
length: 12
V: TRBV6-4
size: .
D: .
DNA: TGTGCCAGCAGTGACGGTCAGGATACGCAGTATTTT
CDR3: CASSDGQDTQYF

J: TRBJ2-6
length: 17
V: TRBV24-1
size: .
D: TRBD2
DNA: TGTGCCACCTCCCCTAGCGGGTATAGTACTGGGGCCAACGTCCTGACTTTC
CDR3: CATSPSGYSTGANVLTF

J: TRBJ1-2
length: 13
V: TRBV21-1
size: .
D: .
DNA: TGTGCCAGCACCCCGGACAGATGCTATGGCTACACCTTC
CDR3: CASTPDRCYGYTF

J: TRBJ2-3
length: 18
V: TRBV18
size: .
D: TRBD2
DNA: TGTGCCAGCTCACAGTTCCTCGTGGCTAGCGGGGCCAAAGTTACGCAGTATTTT
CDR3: CASSQFLVASGAKVTQYF

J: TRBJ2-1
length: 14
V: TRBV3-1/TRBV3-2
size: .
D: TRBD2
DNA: TGTGCCAGCAGCAGGACTAGCGGTGGGGGCGAGCAGTTCTTC
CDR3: CASSRTSGGGEQFF

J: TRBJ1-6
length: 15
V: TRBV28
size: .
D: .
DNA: TGTGCCAGCAGCGCTCCTAGCTCCTATAATTCACCCCTCCACTTT
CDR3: CASSAPSSYNSPLHF

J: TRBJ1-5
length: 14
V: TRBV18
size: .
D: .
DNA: TGTGCCAGCTCGCAGGGATATAGCAATCAGCCCCAGCATTTT
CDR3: CASSQGYSNQPQHF

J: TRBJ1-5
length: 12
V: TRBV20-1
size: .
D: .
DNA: TGCAGTGCTAGTGAAGGGGGTCAGCCCCAGCATTTT
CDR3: CSASEGGQPQHF

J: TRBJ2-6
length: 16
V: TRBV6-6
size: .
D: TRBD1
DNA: TGTGCCAGCAGTCGCCAGGGGGCGTCTGGGGCCAACGTCCTGACTTTC
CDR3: CASSRQGASGANVLTF

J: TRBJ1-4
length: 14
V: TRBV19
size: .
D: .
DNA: TGTGCCAGTAGGATGACAGCAACTAATGAAAAACTGTTTTTT
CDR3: CASRMTATNEKLFF

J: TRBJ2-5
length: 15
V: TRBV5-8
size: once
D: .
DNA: TGTGCCAGCAGCTTGTGGGGGGGCCGGCAAGAGACCCAGTACTTC
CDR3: CASSLWGGRQETQYF

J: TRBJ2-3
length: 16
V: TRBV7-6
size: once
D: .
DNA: TGTGCCAGCAGCTTAGCCTCCCCTTCTAGCACAGATACGCAGTATTTT
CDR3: CASSLASPSSTDTQYF

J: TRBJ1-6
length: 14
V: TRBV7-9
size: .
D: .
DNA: TGTGCCAGCAGCGCCCGGGATAATAATTCACCCCTCCACTTT
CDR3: CASSARDNNSPLHF

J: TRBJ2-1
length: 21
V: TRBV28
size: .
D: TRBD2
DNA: TGTGCCAGCAGCACCCCGGGTGGGGTTGGGCTAGCGGGCCCTACCTACAATGAGCAGTTCTTC
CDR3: CASSTPGGVGLAGPTYNEQFF

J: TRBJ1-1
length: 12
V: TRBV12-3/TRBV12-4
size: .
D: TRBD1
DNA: TGTGCCAGCAGGGGGGACAGATTTGAAGCTTTCTTT
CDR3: CASRGDRFEAFF

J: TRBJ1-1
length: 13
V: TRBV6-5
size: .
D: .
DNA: TGTGCCAGCAGGCGGGGGGCGCTTACTGAAGCTTTCTTT
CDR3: CASRRGALTEAFF

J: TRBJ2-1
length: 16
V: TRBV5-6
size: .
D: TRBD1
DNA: TGTGCCAGCAGCTACCGGACAGGGGGTCCCTACAATGAGCAGTTCTTC
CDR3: CASSYRTGGPYNEQFF

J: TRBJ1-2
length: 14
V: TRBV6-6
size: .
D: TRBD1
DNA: TGTGCCAGCAGTCAAACGGACAGGGACGGTGGCTACACCTTC
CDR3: CASSQTDRDGGYTF

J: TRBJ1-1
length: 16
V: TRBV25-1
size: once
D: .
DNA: TGTGCCAGACCGATTTTCCGGGGAGCACTGTCGACTGAAGCTTTCTTT
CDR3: CARPIFRGALSTEAFF

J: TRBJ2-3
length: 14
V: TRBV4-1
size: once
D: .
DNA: TGCGCCAGCAGCCAAACGACTCGGGCAGATACGCAGTATTTT
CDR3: CASSQTTRADTQYF

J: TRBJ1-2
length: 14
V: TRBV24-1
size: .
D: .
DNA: TGTGCCACCAGTGATGGTGCTGAGTTTCGGGGCTACACCTTC
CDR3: CATSDGAEFRGYTF

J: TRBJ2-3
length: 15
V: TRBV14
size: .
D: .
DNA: TGTGCCAGCAGCCCAACAGGGTACGGCACAGATACGCAGTATTTT
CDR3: CASSPTGYGTDTQYF

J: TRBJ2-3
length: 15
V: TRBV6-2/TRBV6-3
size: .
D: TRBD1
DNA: TGTGCCAGCAGTCAAAGGACAGGGGGCACAGATACGCAGTATTTT
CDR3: CASSQRTGGTDTQYF

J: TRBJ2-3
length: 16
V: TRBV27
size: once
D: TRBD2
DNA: TGTGCCAGCAGTCCCATGGGGGGGGAGCCAACAGATACGCAGTATTTT
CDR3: CASSPMGGEPTDTQYF

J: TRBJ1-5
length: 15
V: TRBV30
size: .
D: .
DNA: TGTGCCTGGAGTTGGCGGGGGCATAGCAATCAGCCCCAGCATTTT
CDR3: CAWSWRGHSNQPQHF

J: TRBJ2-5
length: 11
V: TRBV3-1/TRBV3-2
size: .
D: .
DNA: TGTGCCAGCAGCCAAACACAGACCCAGTACTTC
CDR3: CASSQTQTQYF

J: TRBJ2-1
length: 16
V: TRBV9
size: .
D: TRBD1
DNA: TGTGCCAGCAGCGTCCACACACTACAGGGGGTAAATGAGCAGTTCTTC
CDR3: CASSVHTLQGVNEQFF

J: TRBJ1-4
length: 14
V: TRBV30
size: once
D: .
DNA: TGTGCCTGGAGTGTACGACCGGGGGGCGAAAAACTGTTTTTT
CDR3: CAWSVRPGGEKLFF

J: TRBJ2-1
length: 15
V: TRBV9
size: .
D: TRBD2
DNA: TGTGCCAGCAGCTTAGCGGGAGTTTCCCGCAATGAGCAGTTCTTC
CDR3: CASSLAGVSRNEQFF

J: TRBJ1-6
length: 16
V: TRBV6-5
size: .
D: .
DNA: TGTGCCAGCAGTTACTCTGCGACAAGGGGCAATTCACCCCTCCACTTT
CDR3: CASSYSATRGNSPLHF

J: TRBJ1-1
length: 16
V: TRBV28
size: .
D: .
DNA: TGTGCCAGCAGTTCCCCGGGATCCTCACGGGGCACTGAAGCTTTCTTT
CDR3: CASSSPGSSRGTEAFF

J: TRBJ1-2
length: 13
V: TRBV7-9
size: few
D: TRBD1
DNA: TGTGCCAGCAGTTTTGGACAGGGGTATGGCTACACCTTC
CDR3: CASSFGQGYGYTF

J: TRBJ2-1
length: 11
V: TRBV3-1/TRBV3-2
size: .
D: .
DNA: TGTGCCAGCAGCCGAGGCAGGGGGCAGTTCTTC
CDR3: CASSRGRGQFF

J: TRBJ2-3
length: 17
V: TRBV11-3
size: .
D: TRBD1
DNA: TGTGCCAGCAGCACAGAGAGCGGGACAGGGGGCGCAGATACGCAGTATTTT
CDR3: CASSTESGTGGADTQYF

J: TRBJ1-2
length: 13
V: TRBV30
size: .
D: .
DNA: TGTGCCTGGAGTGTGGAGGACGCCTATGGCTACACCTTC
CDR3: CAWSVEDAYGYTF

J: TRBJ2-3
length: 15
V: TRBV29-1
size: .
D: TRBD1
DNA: TGCAGCGGTGACGGACTCGGGACAGTGTCGGATACGCAGTATTTT
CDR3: CSGDGLGTVSDTQYF

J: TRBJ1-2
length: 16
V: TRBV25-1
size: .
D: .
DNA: TGTGCCAGCAGTGAATATAACCGGGGGGGAAACTATGGCTACACCTTC
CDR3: CASSEYNRGGNYGYTF

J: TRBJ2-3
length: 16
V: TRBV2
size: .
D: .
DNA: TGTGCCAGTGGGAAGTGGGGGGAGGTTAGCACAGATACGCAGTATTTT
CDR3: CASGKWGEVSTDTQYF

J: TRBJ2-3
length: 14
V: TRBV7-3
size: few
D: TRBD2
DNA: TGTGCCAGCAGCTCAGGGACTAGTGGTTATACGCAGTATTTT
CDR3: CASSSGTSGYTQYF

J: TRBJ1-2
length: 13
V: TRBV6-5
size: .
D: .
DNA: TGTGCCAGCAGTCCTCGGGGAGGGCATGGCTACACCTTC
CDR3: CASSPRGGHGYTF

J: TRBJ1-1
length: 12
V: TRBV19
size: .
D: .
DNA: TGTGCCAGTAGTTTCGTGAACACTGAAGCTTTCTTT
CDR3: CASSFVNTEAFF